The 10 T cell receptor beta chains below all came from one sample that was sequenced in a study of early T cells in non-severe SARS-CoV-2 infection. One entry per CDR3 protein results from TCRdb running MiXCR on the 5' RACE reads. The table has some 61,000 distinct CDR3 sequences, approximately 9.9% seen once; the top ten hold 20% to 25%. The sequenced sample was whole blood. The receptors shown here come from an adult who was a healthcare worker with PCR-confirmed SARS-CoV-2 infection or an uninfected control (not recorded which).

Comments on this clonotype: This may come from a read error, since a much larger clone is one base off. The genes are TRBV7-9 and TRBJ1-1; unclear D gene. This CDR3 comprises 14 residues. Between the trimmed V and J ends, which lost 6 bases and 7 bases, there was a span of 18 bases. The germline V gene encodes CDR1 SEHNR and CDR2 FQNEAQ (reference sequence). Here the CDR3 reads CASRPGRSGIEAFF. The CDR3 nucleotides read TGTGCCAGCAGACCCGGGCGGTCGGGCATTGAAGCTTTCTTT.

The DNA of the CDR3 is TGTGCCAGCAGCTTAGTTCGGCAGCGGGGGGGCCTTAATACGCAGTATTTT. This sequence encodes CASSLVRQRGGLNTQYF. The rearrangement joins TRBV7-2 to TRBJ2-3; TRBD2 matches at 10 bases. CDR1 and CDR2 from the germline V gene are SGHTA and FQGNSA. V shed 1 base, J shed 7 bases, and the junction held 11 bases outside the gene matches. The CDR3 loop spans 17 amino acids.

In this sample, this clonotype turned up many times. V gene TRBV2 combines with J gene TRBJ1-5; TRBD1 is a possible D gene (6 bases). Germline lookup yields CDR1 SNHLY and CDR2 FYNNEI. CDR3 length: 13 amino acids. With 3 bases removed from V and 5 bases from J, the gap between germline ends came to 8 bases. The CDR3 DNA is TGTGCCAGCAGTGATGAGGGGGATCAGCCCCAGCATTTT. Its protein product is CASSDEGDQPQHF.

The table lists this clonotype with many counts. The chain recombines TRBV7-6 with TRBJ2-2; D is uncertain. The germline V and J ends were trimmed by 4 bases and 6 bases, with 12 bases remaining between them. Germline values: CDR1 SGHVS, CDR2 FNYEAQ. This CDR3 comprises 14 residues. The CDR3 coding sequence is TGTGCCAGCAGCTCTATCAATGGGGCCGGGGAGCTGTTTTTT. It yields the protein CASSSINGAGELFF. Full variable domain (missing parts from reference TRBV7-6 and TRBJ2-2): GAGVSQSPRYKVTKRGQDVALRCDPISGHVSLYWYRQALGQGPEFLTYFNYEAQQDKSGLPNDRFSAERPEGSISTLTIQRTEQRDSAMYRCASSSINGAGELFFGEGSRLTVL.

The J gene is TRBJ2-4, the V gene TRBV18; the D is unclear. Germline lookup yields CDR1 KGHSH and CDR2 LQKENI. The CDR3 is 15 residues long. V dropped 0 bases and J dropped 1 base, with 7 bases sitting between them. In DNA, the CDR3 is TGTGCCAGCTCACCACCGAGCCGGGCCAAAAACATTCAGTACTTC. As protein: CASSPPSRAKNIQYF. Combining the CDR3 with reference TRBV18 and TRBJ2-4 gives the whole variable domain NAGVMQNPRHLVRRRGQEARLRCSPMKGHSHVYWYRQLPEEGLKFMVYLQKENIIDESGMPKERFSAEFPKEGPSILRIQQVVRGDSAAYFCASSPPSRAKNIQYFGAGTRLSVL.

This clonotype was counted many times. The rearrangement joins TRBV4-1 to TRBJ1-6, with D perhaps matching TRBD1 (6 bases). The CDR3 extends over 19 amino acids. Germline CDR1 and CDR2: MGHRA and YSYEKL. V was shortened by 4 bases and J by 0 bases, with 19 bases between the two germline ends. CDR3 amino acids: CASSPGQGRESSYNSPLHF. CDR3 bases: TGCGCCAGCAGCCCGGGACAAGGTAGAGAAAGCTCCTATAATTCACCCCTCCACTTT.

The rearrangement uses TRBV12-3 or TRBV12-4 and TRBJ2-1, with 14 bases that match TRBD2. The CDR3 runs to 15 residues. J gave up 8 bases and V 5 bases, and 5 bases lay outside the gene matches. The CDR3 nucleotides read TGTGCCAGCAGTCGGACTAGCGGGGGGTTAGATGAGCAGTTCTTC. Translation gives CASSRTSGGLDEQFF.

Ten or more counts support this clonotype. The chain joins TRBV4-1 to TRBJ2-6; D is possibly TRBD1 (6 bases). The CDR3 spans 19 residues. Germline V gene data show CDR1 as MGHRA and CDR2 as YSYEKL. The V and J ends lost 2 bases and 2 bases respectively, with 19 bases between them. CDR3 residues: CASSQRKNQQGAGANVLTF. The CDR3 region has the DNA TGCGCCAGCAGCCAACGAAAGAATCAACAGGGTGCTGGGGCCAACGTCCTGACTTTC.

This clonotype occurred a few times. The rearrangement links TRBV4-1 to TRBJ1-1; TRBD1 matches 11 bases. With V trimmed by 1 base and J by 7 bases, 5 bases remained unmatched. Germline values: CDR1 MGHRA, CDR2 YSYEKL. The CDR3 is made up of 15 amino acids. The CDR3 loop is CASSQGPDRGLEAFF. As DNA, the CDR3 is TGCGCCAGCAGCCAAGGCCCGGACAGGGGGCTTGAAGCTTTCTTT.

This clonotype appeared many times. V usage is TRBV29-1 and J usage is TRBJ1-2; D is ambiguous. Trimming stripped 4 bases from V and 3 bases from J, with 3 bases between. This CDR3 is built from 10 residues. Germline values: CDR1 SQVTM, CDR2 ANQGSEA. CDR3 DNA: TGCAGCGTTGTGCACTATGGCTACACCTTC. This encodes CSVVHYGYTF.